This T cell receptor (beta chain) was retrieved from a study of shared clonotypes between healthy human individuals. The table lists this clone with a count of one. The V and J ends lost 0 bases and 1 base respectively, with 15 bases between them. The CDR3 covers 18 residues. Germline CDR1 is SGHTA and CDR2 is FQGNSA. Data came from immunoSEQ multiplex PCR; TCRdb stores just in-frame clones and leaves some out. The sample consists of about 2.3 million clones, 93% of them appearing once. This receptor was taken from a man aged 18 to 30 in good health. Some clones in this sample may be carry-over from other donors' samples. What was sequenced was naive CD4+ T cells from PBMCs. The subset here: CD45RA+ positively selected. The chain uses TRBV7-2 and TRBJ2-2; TRBD2 is a possible D gene (6 bases). The CDR3 loop reads CASSLAHYGGMNTGELFF. The CDR3 nucleotides are TGTGCCAGCAGCTTAGCGCATTACGGCGGGATGAACACCGGGGAGCTGTTTTTT.